This entry lists 18 T cell receptor beta chains sequenced from one sample in a study of OX40 agonist ivuxolimab in advanced cancers. Assay: immunoSEQ multiplex PCR; the TCRdb copy retains only in-frame clones and omits some. The table includes under 25,000 clones, about 80% detected once. The starting material was CD4+ or CD8+ T cells sorted from blood, obtained in a trial of the OX40 agonist ivuxolimab. The receptors here all came from an adult with an advanced solid tumor such as melanoma, head and neck, liver or kidney cancer.

The gene calls are TRBV10-3 and TRBJ1-1; D is uncertain. The CDR3 loop spans 13 amino acids. Germline CDR1 and CDR2: ENHRY and SYGVKD. V lost 2 bases and J 2 bases, leaving 6 bases between the germline ends. The CDR3 here is CAISEGGNTEAFF. The CDR3 DNA sequence: TGTGCCATCAGTGAGGGCGGCAACACTGAAGCTTTCTTT.

V and J are TRBV27 and TRBJ2-1; 14 bases map to TRBD2. Germline CDR1 MNHEY, CDR2 SMNVEV (reference sequence). The CDR3 is made up of 16 amino acids. Losses at the gene ends were 5 bases for V and 6 bases for J; bases not matched to a gene: 6. For the CDR3, the DNA is TGTGCCAGCAGTCCCAGACTAGCGGGGGGGAGCAATGAGCAGTTCTTC. Residues: CASSPRLAGGSNEQFF.

The J gene is TRBJ2-3, the V gene TRBV21-1. TRBV21-1 is a known pseudogene. The CDR3 sequence is 12 residues long. CDR3 amino acids: CASGLGYDTQYF. The DNA for the CDR3 is TGTGCCAGCGGGCTGGGATACGATACGCAGTATTTT.

The V gene is TRBV10-1, the J gene TRBJ2-7; D possibly uses TRBD1 or TRBD2 (5 bases each). Per the germline V gene, CDR1 is WNHNN and CDR2 is SYGVQD (reference sequence). The CDR3 consists of 13 residues. Trimming took off 6 bases at V and 1 base at J, with 10 bases between the two ends. The CDR3: CASSRDRSYEQYF. The DNA for the CDR3 is TGCGCCAGCAGCCGGGACCGATCCTACGAGCAGTACTTC.

The gene calls are TRBV28 and TRBJ2-1, with D possibly called TRBD1 or TRBD2 (5 bases each). The CDR3 is 14 residues long. V was trimmed by 10 bases and J by 4 bases, leaving 17 bases between them. Germline CDR1 reads MDHEN; CDR2 reads SYDVKM. The CDR3: CATGRGGPYNEQFF. The CDR3 DNA sequence: TGTGCCACCGGTCGGGGCGGGCCTTACAATGAGCAGTTCTTC.

The rearrangement uses TRBV4-2 and TRBJ2-2, with a tentative D call TRBD1 (5 bases). The CDR3 length is 17 residues. CDR1 is LGHNA and CDR2 is YNFKEQ in the germline V gene. V was shortened by 2 bases and J by 2 bases, with 15 bases between the two germline ends. CDR3 bases: TGTGCCAGCAGCCAACCCCCACCAAGGGGAAACACCGGGGAGCTGTTTTTT. Translating it yields CASSQPPPRGNTGELFF.

The CDR3 region is CASSNRGPTEAFF. The DNA for the CDR3 is TGTGCCAGCTCAAACAGGGGACCCACTGAAGCTTTCTTT. This chain joins TRBV18 and TRBJ1-1; 7 bases fit TRBD1. This CDR3 comprises 13 residues. The V gene's germline CDR1 is KGHSH and CDR2 LQKENI. V was clipped by 5 bases and J by 4 bases; unmatched bases: 4.

The rearrangement joins TRBV7-8 to TRBJ2-1, with 10 bases lining up with TRBD2. The germline CDR1 and CDR2 sequences are SGHVS and FQNEAQ. Trimming at V came to 5 bases and at J to 10 bases, leaving 11 bases not matched to a gene. The CDR3 is 15 residues long. CDR3 protein: CASSRAGGRGAEQFF. The CDR3, as DNA: TGTGCCAGCAGCAGAGCGGGAGGGCGCGGGGCGGAGCAGTTCTTC.

The chain joins TRBV19 to TRBJ1-2; 7 bases match TRBD1. V trimming: 3 bases; J trimming: 4 bases; junction bases outside the gene matches: 8. Germline V gives CDR1 LNHDA, CDR2 SQIVND (reference sequence). The CDR3 runs to 15 residues. CDR3 bases: TGTGCCAGTAGTATCCCATCTACAGGGGCCTATGGCTACACCTTC. It codes for CASSIPSTGAYGYTF.

The rearrangement joins TRBV6-1 to TRBJ2-7, with TRBD1 matching 8 bases. CDR3 length: 11 amino acids. The ends lost 2 bases at V and 13 bases at J; junction bases unmatched: 4. Germline loops: CDR1 MNHNS, CDR2 SASEGT. The CDR3 protein is CASSEPTGAYF. The CDR3 DNA sequence: TGTGCCAGCAGTGAACCGACAGGGGCCTACTTC.

V gene TRBV18 combines with J gene TRBJ1-1; D unresolved. V lost 5 bases and J 2 bases, leaving 15 bases between the germline ends. Germline CDR1 and CDR2: KGHSH and LQKENI. The CDR3 length is 15 residues. Written as DNA, the CDR3 is TGTGCCAGCTCAGAACAGCGGTCGCATAACACTGAAGCTTTCTTT. Protein sequence: CASSEQRSHNTEAFF.

The J gene is TRBJ2-1, the V gene TRBV18; D is unresolved. Deletions cut 6 bases from V and 8 bases from J, with 14 bases between. This CDR3 contains 13 residues. Germline CDR1 KGHSH, CDR2 LQKENI. The CDR3 spells CASSRTRVDEQFF. The CDR3, as DNA: TGTGCCAGCTCTCGGACCCGAGTGGATGAGCAGTTCTTC.

The rearrangement links TRBV11-2 to TRBJ2-7; 8 bases agree with TRBD1. CDR1 and CDR2 from the germline V gene are SGHAT and FQNNGV. This CDR3 contains 13 residues. V shed 5 bases, J shed 3 bases, and the junction held 3 bases outside the gene matches. The CDR3 sequence: CASSPGQVYEQYF. In nucleotides, the CDR3 is TGTGCCAGCAGCCCGGGACAGGTCTACGAGCAGTACTTC. Supplemented by reference TRBV11-2 and TRBJ2-7, the full variable domain reads EAGVAQSPRYKIIEKRQSVAFWCNPISGHATLYWYQQILGQGPKLLIQFQNNGVVDDSQLPKDRFSAERLKGVDSTLKIQPAKLEDSAVYLCASSPGQVYEQYFGPGTRLTVT.

This chain joins TRBV5-1 and TRBJ2-1; tentatively, D is TRBD1 or TRBD2 (6 bases each). Germline lookup yields CDR1 SGHRS and CDR2 YFSETQ. The CDR3 length is 15 residues. Trimming took 0 bases from V and 6 from J, leaving 13 bases between them. CDR3: CASSLEGGARNEQFF. The DNA for the CDR3 is TGCGCCAGCAGCTTGGAGGGGGGCGCCCGCAATGAGCAGTTCTTC.

The rearrangement joins TRBV25-1 to TRBJ2-3, with TRBD1 matching over 9 bases. Germline V gene sequence: CDR1 MGHDK, CDR2 SYGVNS. The CDR3 totals 15 residues. V shed 5 bases and J 3 bases; nucleotides not matched to a gene: 6. CDR3 region: CASSLATGGTDTQYF. In DNA form, the CDR3 reads TGTGCCAGCAGTCTCGCGACAGGGGGAACAGATACGCAGTATTTT.

This sequence joins TRBV18 and TRBJ2-7, with 8 bases aligning to TRBD1. The CDR3 extends over 15 amino acids. CDR1 KGHSH and CDR2 LQKENI come from the germline V gene. J gave up 5 bases and V 3 bases, and 9 bases lay outside the gene matches. CDR3 nucleotide sequence: TGTGCCAGCTCACCGCTCCTTCGACAGGGGCACGAGCAGTACTTC. Protein: CASSPLLRQGHEQYF.

This chain links TRBV4-1 with TRBJ2-1; possible D gene TRBD1, 6 bases. V was cut by 1 base and J by 4 bases, with 14 bases left in between. The CDR3 runs 16 residues. From germline, CDR1 is MGHRA and CDR2 YSYEKL. As DNA, the CDR3 is TGCGCCAGCAGCCAAGGGGGACACTCAACTTACAATGAGCAGTTCTTC. Translating it yields CASSQGGHSTYNEQFF.

The J gene is TRBJ1-2, the V gene TRBV7-6; D is ambiguous. Germline-derived CDR1 and CDR2 are SGHVS and FNYEAQ. The CDR3 consists of 16 residues. Trimming left V 5 bases short and J 4 bases short, with 20 bases between. CDR3 sequence (DNA): TGTGCCAGCAGCATATCGAGTGATCGAAAGACCTATGGCTACACCTTC. Encoded protein: CASSISSDRKTYGYTF.